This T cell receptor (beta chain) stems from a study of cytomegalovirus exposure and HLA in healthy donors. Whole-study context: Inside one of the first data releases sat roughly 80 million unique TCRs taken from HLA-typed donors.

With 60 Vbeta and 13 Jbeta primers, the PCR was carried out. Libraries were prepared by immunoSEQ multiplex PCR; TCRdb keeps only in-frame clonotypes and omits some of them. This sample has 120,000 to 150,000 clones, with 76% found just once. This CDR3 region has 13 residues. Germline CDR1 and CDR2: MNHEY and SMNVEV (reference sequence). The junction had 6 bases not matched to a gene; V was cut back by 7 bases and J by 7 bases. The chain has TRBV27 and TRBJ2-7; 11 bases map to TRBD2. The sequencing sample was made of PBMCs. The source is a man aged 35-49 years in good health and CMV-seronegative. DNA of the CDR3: TGTGCCAGCACTAGCGGGGGGTCTGGGGAGCAGTACTTC. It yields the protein CASTSGGSGEQYF.